This TCR beta chain was identified in a study of blood T cell repertoires in COVID-19. The assay was immunoSEQ multiplex PCR, and TCRdb's table has in-frame clones only and misses some. This sample has fewer than 100,000 clones, with around 86% found just once. CDR3 size: 12 residues. From germline, CDR1 is SGHNT and CDR2 YYREEE (reference sequence). The ends lost 10 bases at V and 9 bases at J; junction bases unmatched: 6. This clone turned up a few times. This clonotype was sampled from a human donor in a cohort sampled during active COVID-19. The sequenced sample was peripheral blood. The gene calls are TRBV5-4 and TRBJ1-6; 8 bases fit TRBD1. DNA for the CDR3: TGTGCCGTAAGACAGGGGAGTTCACCCCTCCACTTT. This encodes CAVRQGSSPLHF.